What follows describes a single T cell receptor (beta chain). Some clones are missing from TCRdb's copy, which holds only in-frame ones; the method was immunoSEQ multiplex PCR. The sample includes approximately 89,000 clones, just under 95% of them seen just once. This sample stems from a study of technical replicates of blood from a few donors. V was clipped by 6 bases and J by 1 base, with 10 bases between them. There are 14 residues in the CDR3. From germline, CDR1 is MNHEY and CDR2 SVGAGI. The V gene is TRBV6-5, the J gene TRBJ1-5; D is uncertain. Sequenced sample: T cells isolated from PBMCs. This clonotype was obtained from a human donor in good health. CDR3 bases: TGTGCCAGCAGAACCCTAAAGAGCAATCAGCCCCAGCATTTT. Protein sequence: CASRTLKSNQPQHF.